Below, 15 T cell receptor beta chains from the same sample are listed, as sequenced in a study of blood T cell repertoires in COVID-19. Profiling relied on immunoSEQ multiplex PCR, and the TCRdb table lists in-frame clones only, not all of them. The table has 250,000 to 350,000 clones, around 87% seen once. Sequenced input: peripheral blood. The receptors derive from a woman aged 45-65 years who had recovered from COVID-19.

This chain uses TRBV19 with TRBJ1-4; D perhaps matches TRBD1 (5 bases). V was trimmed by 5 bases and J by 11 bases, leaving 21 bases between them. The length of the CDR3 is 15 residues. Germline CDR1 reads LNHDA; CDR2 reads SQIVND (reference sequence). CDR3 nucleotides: TGTGCCAGTAGTCCCCCGGACACCAGAGCGGGGAAACTGTTTTTT. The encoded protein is CASSPPDTRAGKLFF.

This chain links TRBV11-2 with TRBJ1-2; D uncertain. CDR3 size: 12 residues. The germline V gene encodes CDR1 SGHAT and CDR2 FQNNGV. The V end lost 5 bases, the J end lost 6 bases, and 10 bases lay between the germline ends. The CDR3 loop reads CASSRERDGYTF. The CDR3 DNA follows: TGTGCCAGCAGCCGAGAGAGGGATGGCTACACCTTC.

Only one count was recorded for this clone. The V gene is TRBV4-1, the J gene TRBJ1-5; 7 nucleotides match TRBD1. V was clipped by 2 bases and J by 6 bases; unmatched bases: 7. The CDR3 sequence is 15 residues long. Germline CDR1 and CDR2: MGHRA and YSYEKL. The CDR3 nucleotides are TGCGCCAGCAGCCAAAATCTGAGGGGGCTTCAGCCCCAGCATTTT. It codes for CASSQNLRGLQPQHF.

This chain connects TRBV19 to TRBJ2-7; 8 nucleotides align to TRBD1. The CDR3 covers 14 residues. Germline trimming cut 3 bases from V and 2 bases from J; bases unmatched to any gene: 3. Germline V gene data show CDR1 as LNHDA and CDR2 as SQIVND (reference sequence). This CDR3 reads CASSMTGAPYEQYF. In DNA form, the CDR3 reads TGTGCCAGTAGTATGACAGGGGCCCCCTACGAGCAGTACTTC.

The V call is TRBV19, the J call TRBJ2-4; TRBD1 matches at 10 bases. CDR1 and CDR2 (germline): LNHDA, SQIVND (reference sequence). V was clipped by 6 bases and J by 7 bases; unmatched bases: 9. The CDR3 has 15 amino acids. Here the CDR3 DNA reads TGTGCCAGTAGGACGACAGGGGGCCTCGGGAACATTCAGTACTTC. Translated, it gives CASRTTGGLGNIQYF. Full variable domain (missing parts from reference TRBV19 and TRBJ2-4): DGGITQSPKYLFRKEGQNVTLSCEQNLNHDAMYWYRQDPGQGLRLIYYSQIVNDFQKGDIAEGYSVSREKKESFPLTVTSAQKNPTAFYLCASRTTGGLGNIQYFGAGTRLSVL.

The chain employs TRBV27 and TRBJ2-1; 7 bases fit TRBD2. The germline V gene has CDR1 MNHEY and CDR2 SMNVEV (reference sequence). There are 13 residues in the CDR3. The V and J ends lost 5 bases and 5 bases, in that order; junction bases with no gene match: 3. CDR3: CASSTGLNNEQFF. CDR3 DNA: TGTGCCAGCAGTACGGGACTAAACAATGAGCAGTTCTTC.

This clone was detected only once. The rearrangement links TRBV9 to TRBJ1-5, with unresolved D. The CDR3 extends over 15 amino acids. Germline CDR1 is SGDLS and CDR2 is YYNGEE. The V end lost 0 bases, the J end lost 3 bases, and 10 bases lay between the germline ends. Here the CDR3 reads CASSVGVSNNQPQHF. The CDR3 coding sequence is TGTGCCAGCAGCGTAGGAGTTTCTAACAATCAGCCCCAGCATTTT.

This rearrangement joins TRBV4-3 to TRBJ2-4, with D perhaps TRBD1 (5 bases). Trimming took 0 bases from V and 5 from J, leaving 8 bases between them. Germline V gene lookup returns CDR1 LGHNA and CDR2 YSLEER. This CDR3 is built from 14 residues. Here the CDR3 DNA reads TGCGCCAGCAGCCAAGACTTAGGGGAAAACATTCAGTACTTC. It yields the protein CASSQDLGENIQYF.

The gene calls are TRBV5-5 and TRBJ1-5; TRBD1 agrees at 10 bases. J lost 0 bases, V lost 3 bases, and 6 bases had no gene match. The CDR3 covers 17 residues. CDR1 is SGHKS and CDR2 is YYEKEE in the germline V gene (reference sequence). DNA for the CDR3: TGTGCCAGCAGCTGGACAGGGGGTGTCGGTAGCAATCAGCCCCAGCATTTT. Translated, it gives CASSWTGGVGSNQPQHF.

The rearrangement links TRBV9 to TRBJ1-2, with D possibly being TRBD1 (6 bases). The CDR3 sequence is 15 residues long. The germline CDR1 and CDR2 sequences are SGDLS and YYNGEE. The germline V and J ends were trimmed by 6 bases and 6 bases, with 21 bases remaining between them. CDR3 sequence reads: CASTLLLDSLDGYTF. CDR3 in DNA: TGTGCCAGCACTCTATTATTGGACAGCTTAGATGGCTACACCTTC. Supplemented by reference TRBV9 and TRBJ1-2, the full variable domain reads DSGVTQTPKHLITATGQRVTLRCSPRSGDLSVYWYQQSLDQGLQFLIQYYNGEERAKGNILERFSAQQFPDLHSELNLSSLELGDSALYFCASTLLLDSLDGYTFGSGTRLTVV.

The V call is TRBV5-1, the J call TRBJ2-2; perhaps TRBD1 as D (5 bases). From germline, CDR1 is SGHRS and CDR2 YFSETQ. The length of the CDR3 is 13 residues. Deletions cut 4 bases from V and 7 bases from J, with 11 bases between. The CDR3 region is CASSVRENGELFF. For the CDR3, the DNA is TGCGCCAGCAGCGTCAGGGAAAACGGGGAGCTGTTTTTT.

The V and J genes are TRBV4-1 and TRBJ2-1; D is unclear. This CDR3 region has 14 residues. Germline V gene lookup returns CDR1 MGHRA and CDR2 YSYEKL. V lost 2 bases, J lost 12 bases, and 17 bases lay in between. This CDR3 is CASSQPGAKGGQFF. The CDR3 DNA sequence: TGCGCCAGCAGCCAACCGGGTGCCAAAGGTGGGCAGTTCTTC.

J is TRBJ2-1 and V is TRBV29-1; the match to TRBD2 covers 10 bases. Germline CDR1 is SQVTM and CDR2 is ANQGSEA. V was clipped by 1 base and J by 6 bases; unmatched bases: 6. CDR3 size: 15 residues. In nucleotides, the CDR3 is TGCAGCGTTGAAGGCCCCGGGACTAGCGTCAATGAGCAGTTCTTC. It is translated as CSVEGPGTSVNEQFF.

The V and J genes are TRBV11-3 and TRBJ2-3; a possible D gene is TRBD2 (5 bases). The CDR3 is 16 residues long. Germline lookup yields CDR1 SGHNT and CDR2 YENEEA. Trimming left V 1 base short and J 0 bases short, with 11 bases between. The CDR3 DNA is TGTGCCAGCAGCTTAGGTGCGGGCTCTAGCACAGATACGCAGTATTTT. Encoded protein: CASSLGAGSSTDTQYF.

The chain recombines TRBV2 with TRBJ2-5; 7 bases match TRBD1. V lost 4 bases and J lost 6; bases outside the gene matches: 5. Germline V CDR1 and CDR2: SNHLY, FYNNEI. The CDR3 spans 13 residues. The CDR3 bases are TGTGCCAGCAGTGTAGACAGGGAAAAGACCCAGTACTTC. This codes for CASSVDREKTQYF.